Listed here are 23 T cell receptor beta chains from one sample, sequenced in a study of blood T cells in healthy people across ages. PCR was performed a second time for about 6 to 11 cycles using a sample-barcoded 5' primer and a J-beta primer mix. Each CDR3 protein gets one entry after TCRdb re-called the 5' RACE reads with MiXCR. Of hundreds of thousands of distinct CDR3 sequences listed, roughly 31% are singletons. Material for sequencing was blood. These receptors all stem from a woman older than 75 in good health.

Of note for this clonotype: This may be a read error, as it is one base from a much larger clone. This rearrangement joins TRBV29-1 to TRBJ1-1; D not resolved. CDR3 length: 11 residues. CDR1 is SQVTM and CDR2 is ANQGSEA in the germline V gene. The ends were cut back, 2 bases at V and 1 base at J, with 2 bases in the middle. CDR3 bases: TGCAGCGTTGAATCGAACACTGAAGCTTTCTTT. This sequence encodes CSVESNTEAFF.

V gene TRBV3-1 combines with J gene TRBJ2-2; no definite D call. The CDR3 has 12 amino acids. V shed 3 bases and J shed 4 bases, with 3 bases lying between them. Germline-derived CDR1 and CDR2 are LGHDT and YNNKEL (reference sequence). The CDR3 nucleotides are TGTGCCAGCAGCCAGTTCACCGGGGAGCTGTTTTTT. It translates to CASSQFTGELFF.

This clonotype appeared many times. The CDR3 here is CASSLALDLVETQYF. DNA for the CDR3: TGTGCCAGCAGCTTAGCGCTTGACCTTGTAGAGACCCAGTACTTC. V is TRBV7-6 and J is TRBJ2-5; unclear D gene. Trimming took off 0 bases at V and 4 bases at J, with 12 bases between the two ends. Germline CDR1 SGHVS, CDR2 FNYEAQ. The CDR3 consists of 15 residues.

This clonotype showed up many times. The gene calls are TRBV20-1 and TRBJ2-7; D perhaps matches TRBD2 (6 bases). Germline V gene sequence: CDR1 DFQATT, CDR2 SNEGSKA (reference sequence). The CDR3 spans 13 residues. Trimming took off 6 bases at V and 2 bases at J, with 14 bases between the two ends. In DNA, the CDR3 is TGCAGTGCGCAGAGGGGCGGGACCTACGAGCAGTACTTC. Residues: CSAQRGGTYEQYF.

The sample holds a few counts of this clonotype. The V gene is TRBV15, the J gene TRBJ2-7; TRBD2 matches 9 bases. With 1 base clipped from V and 7 bases from J, the junction kept 5 bases outside the gene matches. This CDR3 contains 14 residues. Germline V gene lookup returns CDR1 LNHNV and CDR2 YYDKDF (reference sequence). As DNA, the CDR3 is TGTGCCACCAGCAGAGCAAGCGGGGGGAGTGAGCAGTACTTC. Its translation is CATSRASGGSEQYF. Using reference TRBV15 and TRBJ2-7 for the parts outside the CDR3, the full variable domain is DAMVIQNPRYQVTQFGKPVTLSCSQTLNHNVMYWYQQKSSQAPKLLFHYYDKDFNNEADTPDNFQSRRPNTSFCFLDIRSPGLGDTAMYLCATSRASGGSEQYFGPGTRLTVT.

With respect to this clonotype: A much larger clone differs from this one at a single base, so this may be a read error. Since the CDR3 does not end with the conserved phenylalanine or tryptophan, this likely comes from a read error. The rearrangement uses TRBV19 and TRBJ2-5; no firm D call. This CDR3 is built from 15 residues. Germline CDR1 reads LNHDA; CDR2 reads SQIVND (reference sequence). Trimming pared 1 base from V and 3 bases from J, leaving 12 bases between. Here the CDR3 reads CASSIGAASEETQYC. CDR3 DNA sequence: TGTGCCAGTAGTATAGGGGCGGCGAGCGAAGAGACCCAGTACTGC.

This clonotype was picked up many times. The chain carries TRBV7-2 and TRBJ2-3; D call uncertain. In germline, CDR1 is SGHTA, CDR2 FQGNSA. With 3 bases removed from V and 1 base from J, the gap between germline ends came to 11 bases. This CDR3 is built from 15 residues. CDR3 bases: TGTGCCAGCAGCTTTTGGGTTGGAGGCACAGATACGCAGTATTTT. Translation: CASSFWVGGTDTQYF.

This clonotype was counted at least ten times. The V gene is TRBV7-2, the J gene TRBJ1-2; TRBD1 matches 8 bases. This CDR3 region has 16 residues. V dropped 4 bases and J dropped 7; count of bases not matched to a gene: 14. Per germline, CDR1 SGHTA and CDR2 FQGNSA. The CDR3 loop reads CASSSAVNRGSAGYTF. As DNA, the CDR3 is TGTGCCAGCAGCTCGGCCGTTAACAGGGGGTCGGCTGGCTACACCTTC.

This clonotype was recorded a few times. This may arise from a read error, as a much more abundant clone is one base away. Here the CDR3 DNA reads TGTGCCAGCAGCCAAGTGGCAGGGGGCAATGAGCAGTACTTC. Protein: CASSQVAGGNEQYF. The chain links TRBV3-1 to TRBJ2-1; 8 bases are a match to TRBD1. The J call could be wrong; TRBJ2-7 is a better fit for the DNA end. The CDR3 has 14 residues. CDR1 LGHDT and CDR2 YNNKEL come from the germline V gene (reference sequence).

This clonotype was detected ten times or more. The V and J genes are TRBV20-1 and TRBJ2-1; 9 bases line up with TRBD2. The CDR3 consists of 15 residues. The junction had 12 bases not matched to a gene; V was cut back by 5 bases and J by 7 bases. Germline CDR1 DFQATT, CDR2 SNEGSKA (reference sequence). In nucleotides, the CDR3 is TGCAGTGCTTCGGGCTGGCGGGGGGGCCGGAATGAGCAGTTCTTC. Translated, it gives CSASGWRGGRNEQFF.

This clonotype was observed many times. Being one base from a much bigger clone, this may be a read error. The CDR3 protein is CASSVGQGDGYTF. The CDR3 bases are TGTGCCAGCAGCGTCGGACAGGGGGATGGCTACACCTTC. The chain has TRBV9 and TRBJ1-2, with 10 bases matching TRBD1. CDR1 SGDLS and CDR2 YYNGEE come from the germline V gene. The CDR3 loop spans 13 amino acids. V lost 2 bases and J lost 6; bases outside the gene matches: 1.

This clonotype was found many times. V is TRBV30 and J is TRBJ2-7; no clear D gene. This CDR3 contains 14 residues. The V end was cut by 2 bases, the J end by 3 bases, with 14 bases between. Germline V gene sequence: CDR1 GTSNPN, CDR2 SVGIG (reference sequence). The CDR3 DNA is TGTGCCTGGAGTTCCCCAGGACCAAACTACGAGCAGTACTTC. Translated, it gives CAWSSPGPNYEQYF.

This clonotype was observed a few times. The CDR3 DNA follows: TGTGCCAGCAGTTCCCCCGGACTAGCGGGGAATGAGCAGTTCTTC. Amino acids: CASSSPGLAGNEQFF. The V call is TRBV28, the J call TRBJ2-1, with 12 bases identical to TRBD2. CDR1 and CDR2 from the germline V gene are MDHEN and SYDVKM. The CDR3 loop spans 15 amino acids. Trimming at V came to 4 bases and at J to 7 bases, leaving 5 bases not matched to a gene.

V is TRBV24-1 and J is TRBJ2-2; D perhaps matches TRBD1 (6 bases). The CDR3 is made up of 20 amino acids. V lost 0 bases and J lost 3, with 22 bases in between. Germline-derived CDR1 and CDR2 are KGHDR and SFDVKD. The CDR3 coding sequence is TGTGCCACCAGTGATTTGAAGGGACGAGTGGGGGCGTTGGACACCGGGGAGCTGTTTTTT. This sequence encodes CATSDLKGRVGALDTGELFF.

This chain uses TRBV15 with TRBJ1-4, with TRBD1 identical over 7 bases. The CDR3 spans 15 residues. The V and J ends lost 0 bases and 8 bases, in that order; junction bases with no gene match: 6. Germline loops: CDR1 LNHNV, CDR2 YYDKDF (reference sequence). CDR3 in DNA: TGTGCCACCAGCAGAGACGACAGGGACGGGGAAAAACTGTTTTTT. Amino acid sequence: CATSRDDRDGEKLFF.

This clonotype came up a few times. The chain joins TRBV20-1 to TRBJ1-6; TRBD1 matches 9 bases. The CDR3 runs to 19 residues. The V gene end was trimmed by 0 bases and the J gene end by 1 base; junction bases not matched to a gene: 10. Germline V lookup: CDR1 DFQATT, CDR2 SNEGSKA (reference sequence). The CDR3 reads CSARDTRTGAGSYNSPLHF. As DNA, the CDR3 is TGCAGTGCTAGAGATACTAGGACAGGGGCGGGTTCCTATAATTCACCCCTCCACTTT.

This clonotype was picked up many times. The gene calls are TRBV5-1 and TRBJ2-1; the match to TRBD2 covers 7 bases. Germline loops: CDR1 SGHRS, CDR2 YFSETQ. The CDR3 is made up of 14 amino acids. Trimming took 3 bases from V and 7 from J; bases not matched to a gene: 7. CDR3 sequence: CASSSRGGGNEQFF. CDR3 DNA sequence: TGCGCCAGCAGCTCAAGGGGCGGGGGTAATGAGCAGTTCTTC.

In the case of this clonotype: This may come from a read error, since a much larger clone is one base off. V and J are TRBV5-1 and TRBJ2-5, with TRBD1 matching 8 bases. The J call may be wrong; the DNA end is better matched by TRBJ2-7. This CDR3 has 16 residues. CDR1 is SGHRS and CDR2 is YFSETQ in the germline V gene. Written as DNA, the CDR3 is TGCGCCAGCAGCTGGGACAGGCCCTATGCCTGCTACGAGCAGTACTTC. It is translated as CASSWDRPYACYEQYF.

This clonotype showed up just a few times. Just one base apart from a much larger clone, this may be a read error. The chain combines TRBV9 with TRBJ1-4, with D possibly being TRBD1 (5 bases). The length of the CDR3 is 16 residues. V was clipped by 4 bases and J by 6 bases, with 19 bases between them. Germline assignment: CDR1 SGDLS and CDR2 YYNGEE. The CDR3 coding sequence is TGTGCCAGCAGCATGACGTTAGAGGGGTTCGATGAAAAACTGTTTTTT. It encodes CASSMTLEGFDEKLFF.

The table lists this clonotype with a few counts. The chain combines TRBV11-3 with TRBJ2-1, with TRBD2 as a possible D gene (6 bases). The CDR3 sequence is 14 residues long. Germline V gene sequence: CDR1 SGHNT, CDR2 YENEEA. V lost 3 bases and J 6 bases, leaving 12 bases between the germline ends. The CDR3: CASSFGGASNEQFF. The CDR3 bases are TGTGCCAGCAGCTTCGGCGGGGCCTCCAATGAGCAGTTCTTC.

This clonotype was found many times. The chain is built from TRBV15 and TRBJ1-2, with D perhaps matching TRBD1 (6 bases). This CDR3 contains 14 residues. From germline, CDR1 is LNHNV and CDR2 YYDKDF (reference sequence). V was clipped by 1 base and J by 6 bases, with 12 bases between them. CDR3 bases: TGTGCCACCAGCAGAGGTCGGGGGGCAGATGGCTACACCTTC. Translation: CATSRGRGADGYTF.

The chain recombines TRBV12-5 with TRBJ2-3; no clear D. V was pared by 1 base and J by 7 bases, with 9 bases between. Germline lookup yields CDR1 LGHNT and CDR2 FRNRAP. The CDR3 contains 13 residues. CDR3 DNA: TGTGCTAGTGGTTTGGCGGCCCAGAATACGCAGTATTTT. The encoded protein is CASGLAAQNTQYF.

The CDR3 DNA reads as TGCAGTGCCCGGGGGGATCAGCCCCAGTATTTT. Translation: CSARGDQPQYF. V is TRBV20-1 and J is TRBJ1-5; TRBD2 matches 7 bases. The J call may be mistaken, given a closer DNA end match to TRBJ2-3. The CDR3 is 11 amino acids. Per germline, CDR1 DFQATT and CDR2 SNEGSKA (reference sequence).